One and the same sample provided the 15 T cell receptor beta chains below, sequenced in a study of cytomegalovirus exposure and HLA in healthy donors (TCRdb year 2017). To prepare the library, the immunoSEQ multiplex PCR assay was applied. TCRdb obtained this table from immuneACCESS and retained in-frame rearrangements with V and J assigned. These tables miss some clones; where compared with another copy, unresolved V genes account for less than half of the shortfall, and the remainder is unexplained. The sample contains 150,000 to 200,000 clones, about three quarters of them found a single time. The ten biggest clones cover about 1.2% of the sample. Sequenced input: PBMCs. The receptors shown here come from a woman in her twenties or thirties in good health and CMV-seronegative.

The rearrangement uses TRBV19 and TRBJ2-5; D is perhaps TRBD2 (5 bases). V lost 5 bases and J 2 bases, leaving 15 bases between the germline ends. Germline V gene sequence: CDR1 LNHDA, CDR2 SQIVND (reference sequence). The CDR3 covers 15 residues. The CDR3 spells CASSHSRAVQETQYF. The CDR3 nucleotides are TGTGCCAGTAGTCACTCTCGAGCGGTTCAAGAGACCCAGTACTTC.

The CDR3 DNA reads TGTGCCAGCAGTCCCCAGGGGGGATTCGAGCAGTACTTC. Protein product: CASSPQGGFEQYF. This chain connects TRBV6-6 to TRBJ2-7; possible D gene TRBD1, 7 bases. This CDR3 contains 13 residues. Trimming removed 5 bases at V and 6 bases at J, with 14 bases between. The germline V gene has CDR1 MNHNY and CDR2 SVGAGI (reference sequence).

The rearrangement joins TRBV7-9 to TRBJ1-3; D not certain. This CDR3 is built from 15 residues. V was pared by 2 bases and J by 0 bases, with 8 bases between. Germline loops: CDR1 SEHNR, CDR2 FQNEAQ (reference sequence). CDR3 region: CASSLYTNSGNTIYF. The CDR3 region has the DNA TGTGCCAGCAGCTTATACACCAACTCTGGAAACACCATATATTTT. Based on the CDR3 plus reference TRBV7-9 and TRBJ1-3, the full variable domain is DTGVSQNPRHKITKRGQNVTFRCDPISEHNRLYWYRQTLGQGPEFLTYFQNEAQLEKSRLLSDRFSAERPKGSFSTLEIQRTEQGDSAMYLCASSLYTNSGNTIYFGEGSWLTVV.

The rearrangement links TRBV11-2 to TRBJ1-5; no clear D. Germline loops: CDR1 SGHAT, CDR2 FQNNGV. This CDR3 comprises 13 residues. Trimming shortened V by 0 bases and J by 6 bases, and 6 bases separated the two germline ends. The CDR3 DNA reads TGTGCCAGCAGCTTAGACATGTCTCAGCCCCAGCATTTT. This codes for CASSLDMSQPQHF.

The chain recombines TRBV5-1 with TRBJ1-2; D uncertain. The CDR3 has 14 residues. The V and J ends lost 5 bases and 4 bases respectively, with 15 bases between them. Germline V gives CDR1 SGHRS, CDR2 YFSETQ. DNA of the CDR3: TGCGCCAGCAGTCTTACCCCGGGTGGCTATGGCTACACCTTC. Encoded protein: CASSLTPGGYGYTF.

The gene calls are TRBV30 and TRBJ2-7; D is unclear. The CDR3 has 13 amino acids. Germline V gene sequence: CDR1 GTSNPN, CDR2 SVGIG (reference sequence). V shed 3 bases and J shed 7 bases, with 16 bases lying between them. CDR3 residues: CAWRPNRVGEQYF. Written as DNA, the CDR3 is TGTGCCTGGAGACCAAATCGGGTTGGGGAGCAGTACTTC.

The J gene is TRBJ2-7, the V gene TRBV2, with TRBD2 matching over 9 bases. CDR3 length: 15 residues. Germline trimming cut 3 bases from V and 5 bases from J; bases unmatched to any gene: 8. Germline CDR1 is SNHLY and CDR2 is FYNNEI. For the CDR3, the DNA is TGTGCCAGCAGTGACAAAGCGGGAGGTCTACACGAGCAGTACTTC. Its translation is CASSDKAGGLHEQYF.

The chain recombines TRBV5-1 with TRBJ2-1; unclear D gene. Germline V gene data show CDR1 as SGHRS and CDR2 as YFSETQ. The length of the CDR3 is 14 residues. Trimming stripped 0 bases from V and 8 bases from J, with 12 bases between. As DNA, the CDR3 is TGCGCCAGCAGCTTGGGCCAACGAGGAGATGAGCAGTTCTTC. Amino acids: CASSLGQRGDEQFF.

The genes are TRBV5-1 and TRBJ2-3; D gene uncertain. Germline lookup yields CDR1 SGHRS and CDR2 YFSETQ. This CDR3 spans 14 amino acids. Trimming cost V 1 base and J 3 bases, with 9 bases left between them. The CDR3 DNA is TGCGCCAGCAGCTTGAGTCTATTAACAGATACGCAGTATTTT. Amino acid sequence: CASSLSLLTDTQYF. The variable domain in full, with the rest retrieved from reference TRBV5-1 and TRBJ2-3, is KAGVTQTPRYLIKTRGQQVTLSCSPISGHRSVSWYQQTPGQGLQFLFEYFSETQRNKGNFPGRFSGRQFSNSRSEMNVSTLELGDSALYLCASSLSLLTDTQYFGPGTRLTVL.

V gene TRBV9 combines with J gene TRBJ2-7; 8 bases fit TRBD2. CDR3 size: 15 residues. Germline values: CDR1 SGDLS, CDR2 YYNGEE. Unmatched junction bases numbered 6, after V lost 0 bases and J lost 4 bases. The chain's CDR3 is CASSVGRGGLYEQYF. The DNA for the CDR3 is TGTGCCAGCAGCGTAGGCCGGGGGGGCCTATACGAGCAGTACTTC.

This clone was seen more than once but under ten times. This sequence joins TRBV5-4 and TRBJ2-2; 10 bases are shared with TRBD1. From germline, CDR1 is SGHNT and CDR2 YYREEE (reference sequence). V trimming: 6 bases; J trimming: 4 bases; junction bases outside the gene matches: 6. The CDR3 runs 15 residues. In DNA form, the CDR3 reads TGTGCCAGCAAATCCGGGACAGGGGCCACCGGGGAGCTGTTTTTT. It translates to CASKSGTGATGELFF.

V and J are TRBV6-1 and TRBJ1-2; tentatively, D is TRBD1 (6 bases). The CDR3 contains 17 residues. Trimming shortened V by 1 base and J by 4 bases, and 19 bases separated the two germline ends. CDR1 is MNHNS and CDR2 is SASEGT in the germline V gene. For the CDR3, the DNA is TGTGCCAGCAGTGAAGACACGTGGGCCAGGGGACGCTATGGCTACACCTTC. It is translated as CASSEDTWARGRYGYTF.

The chain has TRBV4-2 and TRBJ2-3, with 11 bases that match TRBD2. This CDR3 spans 17 amino acids. V shed 0 bases, J shed 5 bases, and the junction held 7 bases outside the gene matches. The germline V gene encodes CDR1 LGHNA and CDR2 YNFKEQ. In DNA, the CDR3 is TGTGCCAGCAGCCAAGATCCCCTAGCGGGGGGAGTAGATACGCAGTATTTT. Its translation is CASSQDPLAGGVDTQYF.

This chain joins TRBV28 and TRBJ1-2; D unresolved. The V and J ends lost 5 bases and 8 bases respectively, with 9 bases between them. CDR3 length: 11 residues. Germline CDR1 and CDR2: MDHEN and SYDVKM. In DNA, the CDR3 is TGTGCCAGCAGTCAGGCGGGCGGCTACACCTTC. Translated: CASSQAGGYTF.

The chain uses TRBV27 and TRBJ2-7; 11 bases are shared with TRBD2. V dropped 1 base and J dropped 6; count of bases not matched to a gene: 8. This CDR3 is 16 amino acids long. Looked up from germline, CDR1 is MNHEY and CDR2 is SMNVEV (reference sequence). CDR3 region: CASSLLLAGGPREQYF. CDR3 DNA: TGTGCCAGCAGTTTATTGTTAGCGGGAGGGCCGCGCGAGCAGTACTTC.